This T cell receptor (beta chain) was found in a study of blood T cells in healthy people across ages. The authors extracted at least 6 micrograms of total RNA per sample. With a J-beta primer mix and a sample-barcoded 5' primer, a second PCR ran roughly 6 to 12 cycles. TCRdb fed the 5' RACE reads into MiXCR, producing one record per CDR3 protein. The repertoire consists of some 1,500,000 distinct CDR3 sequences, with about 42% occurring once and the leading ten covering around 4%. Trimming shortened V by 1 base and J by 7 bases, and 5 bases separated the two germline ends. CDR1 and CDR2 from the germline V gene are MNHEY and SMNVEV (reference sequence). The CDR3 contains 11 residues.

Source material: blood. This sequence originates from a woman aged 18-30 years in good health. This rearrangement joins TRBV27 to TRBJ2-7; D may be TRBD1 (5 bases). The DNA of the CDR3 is TGTGCCAGCAGTTTATGGACAGAGCAGTACTTC. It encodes CASSLWTEQYF.